These 3 T cell receptor beta chains were all obtained from the same sample, sequenced in a study of control samples from healthy donors and cancer patients. Data came from immunoSEQ multiplex PCR; TCRdb stores just in-frame clones and leaves some out. Of tens of thousands of clones listed, nearly 90% were seen once; the top ten hold more than 5.5%. Sample: blood. These receptors came from a woman aged 50 to 60 in good health.

The genes are TRBV24-1 and TRBJ2-5, with D uncertain. Per germline, CDR1 KGHDR and CDR2 SFDVKD. Trimming shortened V by 2 bases and J by 0 bases, and 6 bases separated the two germline ends. This CDR3 spans 14 amino acids. In DNA, the CDR3 is TGTGCCACCAGTGATTCAGAGTACCAAGAGACCCAGTACTTC. Its translation: CATSDSEYQETQYF.

The chain carries TRBV5-1 and TRBJ2-7, with 7 bases aligning to TRBD1. V shed 0 bases, J shed 0 bases, and the junction held 6 bases outside the gene matches. In germline, CDR1 is SGHRS, CDR2 YFSETQ. The CDR3 loop spans 16 amino acids. The CDR3 sequence: CASSLAIGDSSYEQYF. CDR3 sequence (DNA): TGCGCCAGCAGCTTGGCCATCGGGGACAGCTCCTACGAGCAGTACTTC.

The chain links TRBV5-8 to TRBJ1-1; D perhaps matches TRBD1 (6 bases). The CDR3 extends over 14 amino acids. Germline assignment: CDR1 SGHTS and CDR2 YDEGEE. V shed 3 bases and J shed 3 bases, with 12 bases lying between them. CDR3 amino acids: CASSSTGTYTEAFF. The CDR3 nucleotides are TGTGCCAGCAGCTCGACAGGAACTTACACTGAAGCTTTCTTT.